A single sample is the source of the 5 T cell receptor beta chains below, sequenced in a study of blood T cell repertoires in COVID-19 (dated by TCRdb to about 2020). Receptors were amplified or captured by the immunoSEQ multiplex PCR assay. Held by TCRdb, this immuneACCESS table contains in-frame sequences only and omits some clones. Under half of the omission traces to an unresolved V gene where checked; the cause of the rest is unknown. The sample table records under 300,000 clones; 86% of these occur just once. The ten largest clonotypes hold roughly an eighth of the sample. Sequencing was carried out using peripheral blood. These receptors originate from a man older than 75 with acute or convalescent COVID-19.

V gene TRBV9 combines with J gene TRBJ2-2; 9 bases map to TRBD1. Germline V CDR1 and CDR2: SGDLS, YYNGEE. This CDR3 contains 17 residues. With 2 bases clipped from V and 5 bases from J, the junction kept 10 bases outside the gene matches. CDR3 residues: CASSVQPGQGFTGELFF. The CDR3 DNA reads TGTGCCAGCAGCGTTCAACCGGGACAGGGATTTACCGGGGAGCTGTTTTTT.

The chain joins TRBV28 to TRBJ1-6, with D unclear. Germline lookup yields CDR1 MDHEN and CDR2 SYDVKM. The CDR3 extends over 15 amino acids. Trimming removed 4 bases from V and 5 bases from J, with 12 bases in between. DNA for the CDR3: TGTGCCAGCAGTTCACCCGCGGGTAATAATTCACCCCTCCACTTT. Residues: CASSSPAGNNSPLHF.

The chain has TRBV7-6 and TRBJ1-5; D ambiguous. The CDR3 has 15 amino acids. CDR1 and CDR2 (germline): SGHVS, FNYEAQ. The V gene lost 5 bases and the J gene lost 2 bases, with 13 bases spanning the gap. CDR3 bases: TGTGCCAGCAGCCCTGGTGAGGGCGGCAATCAGCCCCAGCATTTT. Translating gives CASSPGEGGNQPQHF.

J is TRBJ1-1 and V is TRBV12-3 or TRBV12-4; 7 bases match TRBD1. V dropped 6 bases and J dropped 7; count of bases not matched to a gene: 5. The CDR3 extends over 12 amino acids. The CDR3 region is CASSFDRVEAFF. CDR3 DNA sequence: TGTGCCAGCAGCTTTGACAGGGTTGAAGCTTTCTTT.

This chain links TRBV12-3 or TRBV12-4 with TRBJ2-2; TRBD2 matches at 7 bases. The CDR3 contains 13 residues. Trimming cost V 3 bases and J 7 bases; bases outside gene matches: 2. CDR3 residues: CASSFLAGGELFF. For the CDR3, the DNA is TGTGCCAGCAGTTTTTTAGCGGGCGGGGAGCTGTTTTTT.